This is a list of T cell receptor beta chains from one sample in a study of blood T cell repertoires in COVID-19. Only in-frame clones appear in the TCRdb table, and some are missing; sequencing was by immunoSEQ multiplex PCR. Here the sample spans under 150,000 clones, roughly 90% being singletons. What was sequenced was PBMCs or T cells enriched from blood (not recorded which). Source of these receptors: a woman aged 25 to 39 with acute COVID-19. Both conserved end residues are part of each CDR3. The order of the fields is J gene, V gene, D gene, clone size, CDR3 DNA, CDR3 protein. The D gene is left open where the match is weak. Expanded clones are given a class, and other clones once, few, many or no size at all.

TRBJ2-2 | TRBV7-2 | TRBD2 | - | TGTGCCAGCAGATTCGCGGGAGTATCGAACACCGGGGAGCTGTTTTTT | CASRFAGVSNTGELFF
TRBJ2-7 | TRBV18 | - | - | TGTGCCAGCTCACCAACTAATTTCATCTACGAGCAGTACTTC | CASSPTNFIYEQYF
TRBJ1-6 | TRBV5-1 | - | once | TGCGCCAGCAGCTCTACAACAGGGAATAATTCACCCCTCCACTTT | CASSSTTGNNSPLHF
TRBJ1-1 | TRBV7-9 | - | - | TGTGCCAGCAGCCCCGGGGGGTCTGAAGCTTTCTTT | CASSPGGSEAFF
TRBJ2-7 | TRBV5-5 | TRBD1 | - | TGTGCCAGCAGCTTAACTGACAGGGACTACGAGCAGTACTTC | CASSLTDRDYEQYF
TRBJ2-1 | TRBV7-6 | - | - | TGTGCCAGCAGCTCGCACACGGGTCTTGAGCAGTTCTTC | CASSSHTGLEQFF
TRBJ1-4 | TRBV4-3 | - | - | TGCGCCAGCAGCCAAGAAGGACAGAAAAAACTGTTTTTT | CASSQEGQKKLFF
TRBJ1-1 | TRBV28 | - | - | TGTGCCAGCAGTCCACCCAGGCCCACTGAAGCTTTCTTT | CASSPPRPTEAFF
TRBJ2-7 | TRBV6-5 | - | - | TGTGCCAGCAGTAATCAAGACAGCGTCCGCGAGCAGTACTTC | CASSNQDSVREQYF
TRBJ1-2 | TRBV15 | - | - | TGTGCCACCAGCAGAGAGGGCGGGCCTTACACCTTC | CATSREGGPYTF
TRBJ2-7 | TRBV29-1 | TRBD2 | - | TGCAGCGCTCGGGACCACAGATGGGGGAGCGGGGAAAGGTACGAGCAGTACTTC | CSARDHRWGSGERYEQYF
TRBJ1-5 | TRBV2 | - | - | TGTGCCAGCAGGTCCCAGGGCAATCAGCCCCAGCATTTT | CASRSQGNQPQHF
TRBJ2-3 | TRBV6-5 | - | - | TGTGCCAGCAGTTACGGGGCGGGGTTCACAGATACGCAGTATTTT | CASSYGAGFTDTQYF
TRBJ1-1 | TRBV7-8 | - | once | TGTGCCAGCAGCTTATCAGGGGCATTGAACACTGAAGCTTTCTTT | CASSLSGALNTEAFF
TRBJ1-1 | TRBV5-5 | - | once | TGTGCCAGCAGCTCTAACCGGATCGGGGGTGGCGCTTTCTTT | CASSSNRIGGGAFF
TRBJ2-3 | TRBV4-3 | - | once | TGCGCCAGCAGCCAAGATCTAGGAAATGGATACACAGATACGCAGTATTTT | CASSQDLGNGYTDTQYF
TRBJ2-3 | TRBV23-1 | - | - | TGCGCCAGCCTGAAGTCGGGTTTGGAAACAGATACGCAGTATTTT | CASLKSGLETDTQYF
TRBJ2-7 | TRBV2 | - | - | TGTGCCAGCAGAGAACAGCAGGGGCAAGGGAACTACGAGCAGTACTTC | CASREQQGQGNYEQYF
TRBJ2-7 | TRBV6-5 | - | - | TGTGCCAGCAGTTATTCCTACACCGGGTCCTACGAGCAGTACTTC | CASSYSYTGSYEQYF
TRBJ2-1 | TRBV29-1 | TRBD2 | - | TGCAGCGCGGGGAAAGCGGGAGGTTCCTACAATGAGCAGTTCTTC | CSAGKAGGSYNEQFF
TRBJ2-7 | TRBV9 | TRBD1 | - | TGTGCCAGCAGCGTACAGGGGGCCCCCTACGAGCAGTACTTC | CASSVQGAPYEQYF
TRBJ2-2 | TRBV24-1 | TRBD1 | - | TGTGCCACCAGTGATTCATGGGGACAGGTCAGATCCGCGAACACCGGGGAGCTGTTTTTT | CATSDSWGQVRSANTGELFF
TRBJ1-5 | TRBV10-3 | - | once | TGTGCCATCAGTGGGGAACCGGGACAAAATAGCAATCAGCCCCAGCATTTT | CAISGEPGQNSNQPQHF
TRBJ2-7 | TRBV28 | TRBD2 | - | TGTGCCAGCAGTTCTCCGGGACTAGCGGGGAGGGGGCAGTACTTC | CASSSPGLAGRGQYF
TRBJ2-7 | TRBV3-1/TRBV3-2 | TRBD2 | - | TGTGCCAGCAGCCCCCAGCGGGGGGCGCTTGAGCAGTACTTC | CASSPQRGALEQYF
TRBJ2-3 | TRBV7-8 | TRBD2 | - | TGTGCCAGCAGCGCCCCCGGGGAGGGGCGCTCCGATACGCAGTATTTT | CASSAPGEGRSDTQYF
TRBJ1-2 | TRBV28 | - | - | TGTGCCAGCAGCCGGAGGGGTACTAACTATGGCTACACCTTC | CASSRRGTNYGYTF
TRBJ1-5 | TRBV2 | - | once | TGTGCCAGCAGAGGGAGAGGGAGCAATCAGCCCCAGCATTTT | CASRGRGSNQPQHF
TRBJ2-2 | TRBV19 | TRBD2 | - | TGTGCCAGTAGGCGGCTAGCGGCGAACACCGGGGAGCTGTTTTTT | CASRRLAANTGELFF
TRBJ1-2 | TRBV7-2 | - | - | TGTGCCAGCTGGGGGGGTTCCTATGGCTACACCTTC | CASWGGSYGYTF
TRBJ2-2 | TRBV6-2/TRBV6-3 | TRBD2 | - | TGTGCCAGCAGTTCCCCGGGAGGGCCGGATACCGGGGAGCTGTTTTTT | CASSSPGGPDTGELFF
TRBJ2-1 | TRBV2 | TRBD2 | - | TGTGCCAGCAGTGGACTAGCGGGAGTTGAGCAGTTCTTC | CASSGLAGVEQFF
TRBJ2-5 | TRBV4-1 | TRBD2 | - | TGCGCCAGCAGCCACCGCGGGAGCGGCCAAGAGACCCAGTACTTC | CASSHRGSGQETQYF
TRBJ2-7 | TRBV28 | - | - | TGTGCCAGCAGTTTATGGCCCGGAGGCGGATCCTACGAGCAGTACTTC | CASSLWPGGGSYEQYF
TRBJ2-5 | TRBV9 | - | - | TGTGCCAGCAGCCCCGGGGCAGGGGTAATGGAGACCCAGTACTTC | CASSPGAGVMETQYF
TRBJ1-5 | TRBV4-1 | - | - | TGCGCCAGCAGCCAAGATATTACAGGGCCCCAGCCCCAGCATTTT | CASSQDITGPQPQHF
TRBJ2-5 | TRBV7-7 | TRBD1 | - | TGTGCTAGCAGCTCGAGAGGGGGACAGGGCGTACAGACCCAGTACTTC | CASSSRGGQGVQTQYF
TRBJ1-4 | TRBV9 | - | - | TGTGCCAGCAGCGTAGCTACGGGTGGAAATGAAAAACTGTTTTTT | CASSVATGGNEKLFF
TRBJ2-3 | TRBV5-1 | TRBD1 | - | TGCGCCAGCGCTGGGACAGCCCAACTCACAGATACGCAGTATTTT | CASAGTAQLTDTQYF
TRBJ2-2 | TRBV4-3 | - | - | TGCGCCAGCAGCCTCCAGACTTACGCGAACACCGGGGAGCTGTTTTTT | CASSLQTYANTGELFF
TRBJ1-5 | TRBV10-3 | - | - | TGTGCCATCAGTGAGTCCCGGCCAGACTATAGCAATCAGCCCCAGCATTTT | CAISESRPDYSNQPQHF
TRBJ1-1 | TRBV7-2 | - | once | TGTGCCAGCAGCTTAATGAGGGTGAACACTGAAGCTTTCTTT | CASSLMRVNTEAFF
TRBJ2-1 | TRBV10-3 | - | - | TGTGCCATCAGCGGGACTGCCCTATCCTCCTACAATGAGCAGTTCTTC | CAISGTALSSYNEQFF
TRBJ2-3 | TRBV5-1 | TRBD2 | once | TGCGCCAGCGGGCCGGGACTAGCGGACACAGATACGCAGTATTTT | CASGPGLADTDTQYF
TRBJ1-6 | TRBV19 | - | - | TGTGCCAGTAGTATGACCGGGATCACCTATAATTCACCCCTCCACTTT | CASSMTGITYNSPLHF
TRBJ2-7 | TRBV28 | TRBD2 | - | TGTGCCAGCAGTTTGAGCGGGAGGGTATACGAGCAGTACTTC | CASSLSGRVYEQYF
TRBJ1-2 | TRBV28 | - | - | TGTGCCAGCAGTTTATCGCCACGGGGCTACACCTTC | CASSLSPRGYTF
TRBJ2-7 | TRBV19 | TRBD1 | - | TGTGCCAGTAGTGAACAGGGGGCCAAAGAGCAGTACTTC | CASSEQGAKEQYF
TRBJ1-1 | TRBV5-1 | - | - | TGCGCCAGCAGCGCCCAGGGGTTCGGGATCACTGAAGCTTTCTTT | CASSAQGFGITEAFF
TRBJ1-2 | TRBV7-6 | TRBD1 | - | TGTGCCAGCAGCTTAGACCATTACACAGGGGGCGCGTCTGGCTACACCTTC | CASSLDHYTGGASGYTF
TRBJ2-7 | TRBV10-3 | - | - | TGTGCCATCAGTGAGTCCCTGATGGCCACCTACGAGCAGTACTTC | CAISESLMATYEQYF
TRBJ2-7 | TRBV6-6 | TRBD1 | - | TGTGCCAGCAGTTACTCGACAGGGGGGATCGAGCAGTACTTC | CASSYSTGGIEQYF
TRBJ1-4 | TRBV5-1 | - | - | TGCGCCAGCAGCTTGGCCGGGGAAGAAAAACTGTTTTTT | CASSLAGEEKLFF
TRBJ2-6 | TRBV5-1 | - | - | TGCGCCAGCAGCTTGTACGGCTCTGGGGCCAACGTCCTGACTTTC | CASSLYGSGANVLTF
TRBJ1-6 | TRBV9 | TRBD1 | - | TGTGCCAGCAGTCAGGACAGGGCGGGATCACCCCTCCACTTT | CASSQDRAGSPLHF
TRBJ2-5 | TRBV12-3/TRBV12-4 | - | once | TGTGCCAGCAGTTTGGCAGAGACCCAGTACTTC | CASSLAETQYF
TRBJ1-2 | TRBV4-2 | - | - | TGTGCCAGCAGCCAAGACCCAGGCGTCTATGGCTACACCTTC | CASSQDPGVYGYTF
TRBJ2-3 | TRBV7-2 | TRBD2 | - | TGTGCCAGCAGCTTAGTGCGGCTAGCGGGAGGGTTAAGCACAGATACGCAGTATTTT | CASSLVRLAGGLSTDTQYF
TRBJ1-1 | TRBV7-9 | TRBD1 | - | TGTGCCAGCAGTCCATCCAGGGGGACTGAAGCTTTCTTT | CASSPSRGTEAFF